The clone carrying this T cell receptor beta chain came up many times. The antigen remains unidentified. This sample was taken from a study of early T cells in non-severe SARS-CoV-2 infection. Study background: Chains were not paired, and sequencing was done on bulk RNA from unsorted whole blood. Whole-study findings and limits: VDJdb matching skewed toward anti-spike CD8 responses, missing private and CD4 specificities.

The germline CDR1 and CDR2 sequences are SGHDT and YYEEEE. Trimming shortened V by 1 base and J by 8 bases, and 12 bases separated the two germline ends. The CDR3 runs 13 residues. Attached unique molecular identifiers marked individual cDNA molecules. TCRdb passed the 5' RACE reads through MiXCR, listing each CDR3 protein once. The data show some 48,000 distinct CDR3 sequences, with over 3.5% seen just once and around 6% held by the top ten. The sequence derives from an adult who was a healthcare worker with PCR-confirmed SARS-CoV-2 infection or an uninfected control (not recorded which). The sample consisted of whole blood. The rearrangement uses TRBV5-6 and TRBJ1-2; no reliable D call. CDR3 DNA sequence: TGTGCCAGCAGCTTGTATTGGTCTGGGGGCTACACCTTC. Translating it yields CASSLYWSGGYTF.